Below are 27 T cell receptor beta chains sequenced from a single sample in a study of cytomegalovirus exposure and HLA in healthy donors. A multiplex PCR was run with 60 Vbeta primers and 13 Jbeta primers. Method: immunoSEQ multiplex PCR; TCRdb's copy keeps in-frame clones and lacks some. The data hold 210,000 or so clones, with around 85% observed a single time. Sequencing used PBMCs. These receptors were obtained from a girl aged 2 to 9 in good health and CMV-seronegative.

CDR3 bases: TGTGCCAGTAGTATGTGGAGGGGGCGGGGCACCGGGGAGCTGTTTTTT. Protein: CASSMWRGRGTGELFF. The chain combines TRBV19 with TRBJ2-2; D is perhaps TRBD1 (7 bases). CDR1 is LNHDA, CDR2 SQIVND, per germline (reference sequence). Trimming shortened V by 3 bases and J by 4 bases, and 15 bases separated the two germline ends. The CDR3 runs 16 residues.

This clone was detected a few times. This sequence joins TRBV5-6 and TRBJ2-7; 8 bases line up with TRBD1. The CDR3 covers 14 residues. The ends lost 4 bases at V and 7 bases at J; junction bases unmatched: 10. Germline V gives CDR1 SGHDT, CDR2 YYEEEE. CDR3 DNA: TGTGCCAGCAGCGCACCCGGGACAGGCGGAGAGCAGTACTTC. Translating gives CASSAPGTGGEQYF.

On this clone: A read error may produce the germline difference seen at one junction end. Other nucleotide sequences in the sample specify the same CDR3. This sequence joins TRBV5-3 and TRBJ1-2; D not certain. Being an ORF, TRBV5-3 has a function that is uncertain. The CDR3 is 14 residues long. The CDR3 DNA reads TGTGCCAGAAGCTTGGGTGGGAGGGAGAAGGGCTACACCTTT. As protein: CARSLGGREKGYTF.

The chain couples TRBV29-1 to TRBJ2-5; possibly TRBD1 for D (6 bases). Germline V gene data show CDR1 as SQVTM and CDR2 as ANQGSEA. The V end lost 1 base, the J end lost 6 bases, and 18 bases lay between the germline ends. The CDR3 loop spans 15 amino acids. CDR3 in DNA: TGCAGCGTTGAAGTTTGGGGGCAGGGGCTGAAGACCCAGTACTTC. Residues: CSVEVWGQGLKTQYF. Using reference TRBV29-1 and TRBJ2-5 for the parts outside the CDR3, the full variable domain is SAVISQKPSRDICQRGTSLTIQCQVDSQVTMMFWYRQQPGQSLTLIATANQGSEATYESGFVIDKFPISRPNLTFSTLTVSNMSPEDSSIYLCSVEVWGQGLKTQYFGPGTRLLVL.

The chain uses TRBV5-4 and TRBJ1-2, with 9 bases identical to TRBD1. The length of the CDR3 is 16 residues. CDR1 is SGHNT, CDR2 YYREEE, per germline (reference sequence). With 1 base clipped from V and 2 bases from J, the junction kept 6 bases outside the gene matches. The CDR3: CASSLLTTGGNYGYTF. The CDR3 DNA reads TGTGCCAGCAGCTTGTTAACGACAGGGGGGAACTATGGCTACACCTTC.

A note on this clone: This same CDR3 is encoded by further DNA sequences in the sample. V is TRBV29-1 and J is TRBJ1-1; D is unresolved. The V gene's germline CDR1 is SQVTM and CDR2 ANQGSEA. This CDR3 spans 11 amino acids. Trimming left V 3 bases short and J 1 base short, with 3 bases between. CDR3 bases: TGCAGCGTTGAGGCGAACACTGAAGCTTTCTTT. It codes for CSVEANTEAFF. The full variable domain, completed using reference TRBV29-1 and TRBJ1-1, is SAVISQKPSRDICQRGTSLTIQCQVDSQVTMMFWYRQQPGQSLTLIATANQGSEATYESGFVIDKFPISRPNLTFSTLTVSNMSPEDSSIYLCSVEANTEAFFGQGTRLTVV.

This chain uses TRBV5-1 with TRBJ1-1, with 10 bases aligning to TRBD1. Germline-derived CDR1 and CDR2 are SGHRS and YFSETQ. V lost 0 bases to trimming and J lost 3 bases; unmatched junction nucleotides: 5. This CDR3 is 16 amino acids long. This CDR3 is CASSLGQGARYTEAFF. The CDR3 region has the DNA TGCGCCAGCAGCTTGGGACAGGGGGCGAGGTACACTGAAGCTTTCTTT. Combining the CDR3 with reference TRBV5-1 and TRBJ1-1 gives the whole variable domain KAGVTQTPRYLIKTRGQQVTLSCSPISGHRSVSWYQQTPGQGLQFLFEYFSETQRNKGNFPGRFSGRQFSNSRSEMNVSTLELGDSALYLCASSLGQGARYTEAFFGQGTRLTVV.

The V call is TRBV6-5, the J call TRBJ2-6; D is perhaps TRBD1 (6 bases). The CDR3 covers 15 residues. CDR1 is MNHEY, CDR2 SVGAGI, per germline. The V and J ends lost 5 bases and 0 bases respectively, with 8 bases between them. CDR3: CASSTGFSGANVLTF. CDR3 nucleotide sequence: TGTGCCAGCAGTACAGGGTTCTCTGGGGCCAACGTCCTGACTTTC.

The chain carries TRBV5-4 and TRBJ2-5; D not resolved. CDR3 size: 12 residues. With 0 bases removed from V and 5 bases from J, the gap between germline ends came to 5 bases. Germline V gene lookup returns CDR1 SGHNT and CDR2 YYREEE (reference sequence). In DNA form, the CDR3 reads TGTGCCAGCAGCTTGGTTTCGGAGACCCAGTACTTC. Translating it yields CASSLVSETQYF.

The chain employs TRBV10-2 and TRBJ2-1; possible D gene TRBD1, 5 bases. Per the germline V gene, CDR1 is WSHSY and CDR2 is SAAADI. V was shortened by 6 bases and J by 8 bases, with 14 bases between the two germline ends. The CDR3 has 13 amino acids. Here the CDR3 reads CASSGHAGDEQFF. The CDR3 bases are TGCGCCAGCAGCGGACATGCTGGCGATGAGCAGTTCTTC.

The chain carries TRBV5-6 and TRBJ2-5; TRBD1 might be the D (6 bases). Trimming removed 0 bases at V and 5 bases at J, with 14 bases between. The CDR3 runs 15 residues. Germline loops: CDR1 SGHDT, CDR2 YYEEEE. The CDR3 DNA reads TGTGCCAGCAGCTTGGCCGTTTGGGGGCATGAGACCCAGTACTTC. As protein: CASSLAVWGHETQYF.

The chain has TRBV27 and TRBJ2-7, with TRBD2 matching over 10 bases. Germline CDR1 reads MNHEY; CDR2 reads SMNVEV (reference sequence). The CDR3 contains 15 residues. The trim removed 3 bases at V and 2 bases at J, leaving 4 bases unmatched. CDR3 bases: TGTGCCAGCAGTTTGTTAGCGGGGGGCGCCTACGAGCAGTACTTC. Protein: CASSLLAGGAYEQYF.

CDR3 bases: TGTGCCAGCAGCACAAACAGGGGGCAAGGCACTGAAGCTTTCTTT. The encoded protein is CASSTNRGQGTEAFF. J is TRBJ1-1 and V is TRBV25-1; 9 nucleotides agree with TRBD1. The CDR3 sequence is 15 residues long. CDR1 is MGHDK, CDR2 SYGVNS, per germline. With 6 bases clipped from V and 4 bases from J, the junction kept 9 bases outside the gene matches.

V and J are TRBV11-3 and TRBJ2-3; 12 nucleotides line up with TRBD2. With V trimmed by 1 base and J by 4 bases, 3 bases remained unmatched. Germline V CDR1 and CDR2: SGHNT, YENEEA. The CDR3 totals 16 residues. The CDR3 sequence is CASSLGLAGGSDTQYF. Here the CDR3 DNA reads TGTGCCAGCAGCTTAGGGCTAGCGGGAGGGTCAGATACGCAGTATTTT.

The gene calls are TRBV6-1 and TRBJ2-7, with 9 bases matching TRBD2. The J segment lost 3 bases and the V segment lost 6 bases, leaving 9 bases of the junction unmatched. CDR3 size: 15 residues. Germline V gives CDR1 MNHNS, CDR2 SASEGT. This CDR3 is CASSALGTSSYEQYF. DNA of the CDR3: TGTGCCAGCAGCGCCCTTGGGACTAGCAGCTACGAGCAGTACTTC.

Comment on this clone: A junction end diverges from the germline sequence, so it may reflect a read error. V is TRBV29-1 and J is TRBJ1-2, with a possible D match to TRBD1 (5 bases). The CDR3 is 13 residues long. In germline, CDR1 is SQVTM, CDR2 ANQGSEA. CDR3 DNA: TGCAGCGTCCAGGGTGGCCCGGACTATGGCTACCCCTTC. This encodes CSVQGGPDYGYPF.

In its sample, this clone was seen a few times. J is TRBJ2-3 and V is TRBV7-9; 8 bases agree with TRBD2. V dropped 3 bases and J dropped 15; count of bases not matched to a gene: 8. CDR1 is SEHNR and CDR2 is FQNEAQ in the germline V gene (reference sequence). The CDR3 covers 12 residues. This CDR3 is CASSFKAGGKYF. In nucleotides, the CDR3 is TGTGCCAGCAGCTTTAAGGCGGGAGGTAAATATTTT.

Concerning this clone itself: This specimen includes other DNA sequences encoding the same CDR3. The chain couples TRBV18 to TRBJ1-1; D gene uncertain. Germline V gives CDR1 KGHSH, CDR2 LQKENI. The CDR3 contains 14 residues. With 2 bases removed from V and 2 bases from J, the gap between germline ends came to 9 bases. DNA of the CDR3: TGTGCCAGCTCACCAGCACAGCTCAACACTGAAGCTTTCTTT. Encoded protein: CASSPAQLNTEAFF. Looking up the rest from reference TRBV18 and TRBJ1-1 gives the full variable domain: NAGVMQNPRHLVRRRGQEARLRCSPMKGHSHVYWYRQLPEEGLKFMVYLQKENIIDESGMPKERFSAEFPKEGPSILRIQQVVRGDSAAYFCASSPAQLNTEAFFGQGTRLTVV.

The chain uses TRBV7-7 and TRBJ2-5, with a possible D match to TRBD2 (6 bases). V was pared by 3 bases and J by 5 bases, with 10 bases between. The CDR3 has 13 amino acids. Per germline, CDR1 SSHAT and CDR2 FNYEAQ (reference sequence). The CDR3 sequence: CASSFSGRETQYF. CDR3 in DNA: TGTGCCAGCAGCTTCTCAGGGAGGGAGACCCAGTACTTC.

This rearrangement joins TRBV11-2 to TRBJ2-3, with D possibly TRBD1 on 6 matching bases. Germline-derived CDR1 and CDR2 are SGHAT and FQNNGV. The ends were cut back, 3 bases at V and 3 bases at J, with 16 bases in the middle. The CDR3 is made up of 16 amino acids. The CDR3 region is CASSLRPDRSTDTQYF. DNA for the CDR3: TGTGCCAGCAGCTTGAGACCCGACAGGAGTACAGATACGCAGTATTTT. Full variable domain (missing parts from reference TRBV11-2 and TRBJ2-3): EAGVAQSPRYKIIEKRQSVAFWCNPISGHATLYWYQQILGQGPKLLIQFQNNGVVDDSQLPKDRFSAERLKGVDSTLKIQPAKLEDSAVYLCASSLRPDRSTDTQYFGPGTRLTVL.

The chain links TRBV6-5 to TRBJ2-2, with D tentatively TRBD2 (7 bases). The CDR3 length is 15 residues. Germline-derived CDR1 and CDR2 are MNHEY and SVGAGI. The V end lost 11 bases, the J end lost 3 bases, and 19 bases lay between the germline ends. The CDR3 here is CAARAGTKDTGELFF. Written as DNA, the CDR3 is TGTGCCGCCAGAGCGGGGACAAAAGACACCGGGGAGCTGTTTTTT.

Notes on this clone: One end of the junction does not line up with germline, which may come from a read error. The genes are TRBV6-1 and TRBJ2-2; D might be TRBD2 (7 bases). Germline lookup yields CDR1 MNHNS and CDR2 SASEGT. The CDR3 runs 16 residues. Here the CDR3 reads CASSELEGGDTGELFF. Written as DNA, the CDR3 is TGCGCCAGCAGTGAATTGGAGGGGGGGGACACCGGGGAGCTGTTTTTT.

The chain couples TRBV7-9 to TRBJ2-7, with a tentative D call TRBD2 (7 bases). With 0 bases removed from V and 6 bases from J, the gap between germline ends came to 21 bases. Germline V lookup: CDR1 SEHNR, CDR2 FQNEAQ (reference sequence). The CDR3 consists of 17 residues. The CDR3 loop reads CASSLAPGGPGDREQYF. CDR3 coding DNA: TGTGCCAGCAGCTTAGCCCCGGGGGGCCCGGGAGATCGCGAGCAGTACTTC.

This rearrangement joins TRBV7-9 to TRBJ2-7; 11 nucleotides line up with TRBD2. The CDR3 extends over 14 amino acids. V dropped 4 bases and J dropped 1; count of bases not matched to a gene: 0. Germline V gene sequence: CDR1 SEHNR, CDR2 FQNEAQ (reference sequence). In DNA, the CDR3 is TGTGCCAGCAGCTGGACTAGCGGGTCCTACGAGCAGTACTTC. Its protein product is CASSWTSGSYEQYF.

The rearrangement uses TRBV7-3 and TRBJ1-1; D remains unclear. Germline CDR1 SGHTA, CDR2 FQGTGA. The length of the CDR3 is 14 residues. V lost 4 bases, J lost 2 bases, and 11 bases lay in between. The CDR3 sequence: CASSSSTANTEAFF. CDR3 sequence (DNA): TGTGCCAGCAGCTCCTCTACAGCAAACACTGAAGCTTTCTTT.

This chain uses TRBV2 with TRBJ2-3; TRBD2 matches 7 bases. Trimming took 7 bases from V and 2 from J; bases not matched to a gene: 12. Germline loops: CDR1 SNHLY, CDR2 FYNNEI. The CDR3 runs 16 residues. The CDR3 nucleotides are TGTGCCAGCAAGAACGGGCTAGCGGTCCTCACAGATACGCAGTATTTT. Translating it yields CASKNGLAVLTDTQYF.

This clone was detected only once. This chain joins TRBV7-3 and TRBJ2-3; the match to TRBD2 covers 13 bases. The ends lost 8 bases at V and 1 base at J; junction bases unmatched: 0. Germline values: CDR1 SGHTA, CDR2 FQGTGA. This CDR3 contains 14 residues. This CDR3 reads CASGTSGGTDTQYF. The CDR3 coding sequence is TGTGCCAGCGGGACTAGCGGGGGCACAGATACGCAGTATTTT.